The 24 T cell receptor beta chains given below trace back to one sample, sequenced in a study of CD8+CD57+ T cells in acquired aplastic anemia. The template for TCR beta VDJ and CDR3 sequence profiling was genomic DNA. TCRdb itself ran the reads through MiXCR, one entry per CDR3 protein. Of some 120,000 distinct CDR3 sequences in the sample, 48% were seen once. The sequencing sample was made of sorted CD4+, CD8+, or CD8+CD57+ T cells (not recorded which) from PBMCs. These receptors originate from a human donor in good health, serving as a control.

The V call is TRBV14, the J call TRBJ1-1, with unresolved D. CDR1 SGHDN and CDR2 FVKESK come from the germline V gene. Trimming removed 1 base from V and 1 base from J, with 13 bases in between. This CDR3 is 16 amino acids long. CDR3 coding DNA: TGTGCCAGCAGCCAAGGGAGCCAGGTCTCGAACACTGAAGCTTTCTTT. Its translation is CASSQGSQVSNTEAFF.

The chain uses TRBV6-2 or TRBV6-3 and TRBJ2-5, with D tentatively TRBD2 (6 bases). Germline values: CDR1 MNHEY, CDR2 SVGEGT. The CDR3 runs 15 residues. V dropped 6 bases and J dropped 2 bases, with 16 bases sitting between them. The CDR3 sequence is CASSPGRGLQETQYF. CDR3 DNA: TGTGCCAGCAGCCCCGGGCGGGGACTTCAAGAGACCCAGTACTTC.

Note on this clonotype: One base away lies a much larger clone, so this may be a sequencing read error. CDR3 amino acids: CASYPGGARDGETQYF. The CDR3 DNA reads TGTGCCAGCTACCCAGGCGGGGCTAGGGACGGGGAGACCCAGTACTTC. The V and J genes are TRBV6-1 and TRBJ2-5; D is possibly TRBD2 (6 bases). The germline V and J ends were trimmed by 8 bases and 5 bases, with 24 bases remaining between them. The CDR3 has 16 amino acids. Germline CDR1 reads MNHNS; CDR2 reads SASEGT.

Many counts were recorded for this clonotype. The chain couples TRBV7-2 to TRBJ2-1; D is possibly TRBD1 (6 bases). Trimming shortened V by 2 bases and J by 5 bases, and 7 bases separated the two germline ends. The CDR3 runs 13 residues. Germline CDR1 and CDR2: SGHTA and FQGNSA. CDR3 coding DNA: TGTGCCAGCAGCTTAAGGACAGACAATGAGCAGTTCTTC. This gives the protein CASSLRTDNEQFF.

As regards this clonotype: Since a much larger clone is just one base distant, this may be a read error. The chain couples TRBV18 to TRBJ2-5; no clear D. The CDR3 extends over 12 amino acids. CDR1 and CDR2 from the germline V gene are KGHSH and LQKENI. The CDR3 protein is CTSSPGQETQYF. For the CDR3, the DNA is TGTACCAGCTCACCAGGCCAAGAGACCCAGTACTTC. Full variable domain (outside the CDR3, taken from reference TRBV18 and TRBJ2-5): NAGVMQNPRHLVRRRGQEARLRCSPMKGHSHVYWYRQLPEEGLKFMVYLQKENIIDESGMPKERFSAEFPKEGPSILRIQQVVRGDSAAYFCTSSPGQETQYFGPGTRLLVL.

This clonotype was observed at least ten times. This sequence joins TRBV11-2 and TRBJ1-1; D is undetermined. Trimming left V 2 bases short and J 0 bases short, with 16 bases between. CDR1 is SGHAT, CDR2 FQNNGV, per germline. The CDR3 totals 17 residues. The DNA for the CDR3 is TGTGCCAGCAGCTTAACCCCCCCCGACGGACTGAACACTGAAGCTTTCTTT. This translates into CASSLTPPDGLNTEAFF.

This clonotype was seen a handful of times. It is likely a read error, because the conserved phenylalanine at the end of the CDR3 is missing. The CDR3 bases are TGTGCCAGCAGCTTCTATCAGGGGGGGCCTGGGGCCAACGTCCTGACTCTC. It is translated as CASSFYQGGPGANVLTL. This chain uses TRBV13 with TRBJ2-6; D is possibly TRBD1 or TRBD2 (7 bases each). Per germline, CDR1 PRHDT and CDR2 FYEKMQ (reference sequence). Trimming removed 3 bases from V and 2 bases from J, with 14 bases in between. The length of the CDR3 is 17 residues.

This clonotype was detected ten times or more. The chain carries TRBV14 and TRBJ1-2; D not certain. CDR3 length: 17 residues. Trimming removed 2 bases at V and 3 bases at J, with 19 bases between. Germline assignment: CDR1 SGHDN and CDR2 FVKESK. In DNA, the CDR3 is TGTGCCAGCAGCCAACTAATCGGGCTCAAACCCGACTATGGCTACACCTTC. Its translation is CASSQLIGLKPDYGYTF. Combining the CDR3 with reference TRBV14 and TRBJ1-2 gives the whole variable domain EAGVTQFPSHSVIEKGQTVTLRCDPISGHDNLYWYRRVMGKEIKFLLHFVKESKQDESGMPNNRFLAERTGGTYSTLKVQPAELEDSGVYFCASSQLIGLKPDYGYTFGSGTRLTVV.

The rearrangement uses TRBV24-1 and TRBJ2-7, with 10 bases matching TRBD2. CDR3 size: 15 residues. V shed 3 bases, J shed 5 bases, and the junction held 6 bases outside the gene matches. Germline V gene data show CDR1 as KGHDR and CDR2 as SFDVKD. The CDR3 here is CATSDASGRGNEQYF. In nucleotides, the CDR3 is TGTGCCACCAGTGATGCTAGCGGGAGAGGGAACGAGCAGTACTTC.

In regard to this clonotype: One end of the junction varies from germline; a read error may be responsible. The chain's CDR3 is CASSVEGREKLFF. CDR3 bases: TGTGCCAGTAGTGTAGAGGGGCGGGAAAAACTGTTTTTT. V gene TRBV19 combines with J gene TRBJ1-4; D is possibly TRBD1 (5 bases). CDR1 LNHDA and CDR2 SQIVND come from the germline V gene (reference sequence). The CDR3 is 13 residues long.

This clonotype appeared a single time. The CDR3 does not end in the conserved phenylalanine or tryptophan, so this is likely a read error. The chain joins TRBV20-1 to TRBJ2-7, with 9 bases fitting TRBD2. The V gene end was trimmed by 1 base and the J gene end by 3 bases; junction bases not matched to a gene: 7. The CDR3 loop spans 15 amino acids. Germline CDR1 DFQATT, CDR2 SNEGSKA (reference sequence). CDR3 amino acids: CSARAGTSMSYEQYS. The CDR3 DNA sequence: TGCAGTGCTAGAGCCGGGACTAGCATGAGCTACGAGCAGTACTCC.

The J gene is TRBJ1-4, the V gene TRBV15, with a tentative D call TRBD1 (5 bases). The CDR3 is 14 residues long. Germline values: CDR1 LNHNV, CDR2 YYDKDF (reference sequence). Trimming took 3 bases from V and 7 from J, leaving 12 bases between them. The CDR3 DNA is TGTGCCACCAGCAGCTTGGGGGGGTTTGAAAAACTGTTTTTT. Residues: CATSSLGGFEKLFF. Full variable domain (rest looked up from reference TRBV15 and TRBJ1-4): DAMVIQNPRYQVTQFGKPVTLSCSQTLNHNVMYWYQQKSSQAPKLLFHYYDKDFNNEADTPDNFQSRRPNTSFCFLDIRSPGLGDTAMYLCATSSLGGFEKLFFGSGTQLSVL.

This clonotype was seen only a few times. The J gene is TRBJ2-7, the V gene TRBV29-1; D might be TRBD2 (5 bases). V was shortened by 1 base and J by 2 bases, with 6 bases between the two germline ends. This CDR3 is 12 amino acids long. CDR1 and CDR2 (germline): SQVTM, ANQGSEA. DNA of the CDR3: TGCAGCGTTGAAGCGGGAACCTACGAGCAGTACTTC. This translates into CSVEAGTYEQYF.

This clonotype was counted at least ten times. The V gene is TRBV6-2 or TRBV6-3, the J gene TRBJ1-3; D remains unclear. This CDR3 is built from 15 residues. Looked up from germline, CDR1 is MNHEY and CDR2 is SVGEGT. V lost 5 bases and J 0 bases, leaving 11 bases between the germline ends. This CDR3 reads CASSRPGNSGNTIYF. The CDR3 DNA follows: TGTGCCAGCAGTCGCCCCGGGAACTCTGGAAACACCATATATTTT.

The chain uses TRBV6-1 and TRBJ1-2; D may be TRBD1 (5 bases). The CDR3 is made up of 15 amino acids. Trimming shortened V by 7 bases and J by 8 bases, and 23 bases separated the two germline ends. Germline lookup yields CDR1 MNHNS and CDR2 SASEGT. CDR3 residues: CASTESRLNRHGYTF. CDR3 DNA sequence: TGTGCCAGCACCGAATCACGATTGAACAGGCACGGCTACACCTTC.

V usage is TRBV7-9 and J usage is TRBJ1-5; D ambiguous. Trimming left V 5 bases short and J 4 bases short, with 6 bases between. The germline gives CDR1 SEHNR, CDR2 FQNEAQ (reference sequence). The CDR3 has 12 residues. The CDR3 coding sequence is TGTGCCAGCAGCGAGGAGAATCAGCCCCAGCATTTT. This gives the protein CASSEENQPQHF.

The chain uses TRBV10-3 and TRBJ2-3, with 9 bases matching TRBD2. After removal of 0 bases from V and 2 bases from J, the junction contained 3 bases not matched to a gene. Germline V CDR1 and CDR2: ENHRY, SYGVKD. The CDR3 is 16 residues long. CDR3 DNA sequence: TGTGCCATCAGTGAGTCTATAGCGGGGGACACAGATACGCAGTATTTT. Translated, it gives CAISESIAGDTDTQYF.

This clonotype was counted many times. The gene calls are TRBV29-1 and TRBJ1-4; TRBD1 is a possible D gene (6 bases). Trimming shortened V by 5 bases and J by 7 bases, and 23 bases separated the two germline ends. Germline V gene lookup returns CDR1 SQVTM and CDR2 ANQGSEA. The CDR3 consists of 16 residues. Here the CDR3 DNA reads TGCAGCGTTTATTTGGGTGGGGGCAGCGGGTTTGAAAAACTGTTTTTT. Protein: CSVYLGGGSGFEKLFF.

This chain connects TRBV20-1 to TRBJ2-7; TRBD1 agrees at 10 bases. Trimming took 0 bases from V and 2 from J; bases not matched to a gene: 4. The CDR3 covers 15 residues. From germline, CDR1 is DFQATT and CDR2 SNEGSKA (reference sequence). CDR3 protein: CSARDSGTGAYEQYF. The CDR3 nucleotides are TGCAGTGCTAGAGATTCCGGGACAGGGGCCTACGAGCAGTACTTC.

V gene TRBV2 combines with J gene TRBJ2-5, with TRBD1 matching over 9 bases. J was trimmed by 0 bases and V by 5 bases; bases with no gene match: 4. Germline CDR1 is SNHLY and CDR2 is FYNNEI. CDR3 size: 15 residues. The CDR3: CASSPRTGDQETQYF. In DNA, the CDR3 is TGTGCCAGCAGTCCAAGGACAGGGGACCAAGAGACCCAGTACTTC.

This clonotype was seen ten or more times. The chain links TRBV12-3 or TRBV12-4 to TRBJ1-3; a weak D match, TRBD1 (5 bases). CDR3 length: 14 amino acids. Trimming shortened V by 5 bases and J by 0 bases, and 8 bases separated the two germline ends. In DNA form, the CDR3 reads TGTGCCAGCAGTCCAGGGAGCTCTGGAAACACCATATATTTT. It codes for CASSPGSSGNTIYF.

This clonotype was counted ten times or more. The chain employs TRBV4-2 and TRBJ1-2; 11 bases match TRBD1. CDR1 is LGHNA and CDR2 is YNFKEQ in the germline V gene. This CDR3 is built from 16 residues. Trimming removed 4 bases from V and 4 bases from J; junction bases left unmatched: 8. The CDR3 bases are TGTGCCAGCAGCCGACCTTCCGGGACAGGGGGCTATGGCTACACCTTC. This codes for CASSRPSGTGGYGYTF.

This clonotype was observed a few times. DNA for the CDR3: TGTGCCTCTTCAATGACGGGACAGATAAATCAGCCCCAGCATTTT. Amino acid sequence: CASSMTGQINQPQHF. This chain joins TRBV30 and TRBJ1-5; 7 nucleotides match TRBD1. V shed 7 bases and J 4 bases; nucleotides not matched to a gene: 13. Germline CDR1 and CDR2: GTSNPN and SVGIG (reference sequence). This CDR3 contains 15 residues.

In the case of this clonotype: This may come from a read error, since a much larger clone is one base off. J is TRBJ1-1 and V is TRBV6-2 or TRBV6-3, with D possibly matching TRBD1 (5 bases). The CDR3 has 17 residues. Germline V gene lookup returns CDR1 MNHEY and CDR2 SVGEGT. In nucleotides, the CDR3 is TGTACCAGCAGTCCGGCGGATAACAGGATCTTGAACACTGAAGCTTTCTTT. Translating gives CTSSPADNRILNTEAFF.